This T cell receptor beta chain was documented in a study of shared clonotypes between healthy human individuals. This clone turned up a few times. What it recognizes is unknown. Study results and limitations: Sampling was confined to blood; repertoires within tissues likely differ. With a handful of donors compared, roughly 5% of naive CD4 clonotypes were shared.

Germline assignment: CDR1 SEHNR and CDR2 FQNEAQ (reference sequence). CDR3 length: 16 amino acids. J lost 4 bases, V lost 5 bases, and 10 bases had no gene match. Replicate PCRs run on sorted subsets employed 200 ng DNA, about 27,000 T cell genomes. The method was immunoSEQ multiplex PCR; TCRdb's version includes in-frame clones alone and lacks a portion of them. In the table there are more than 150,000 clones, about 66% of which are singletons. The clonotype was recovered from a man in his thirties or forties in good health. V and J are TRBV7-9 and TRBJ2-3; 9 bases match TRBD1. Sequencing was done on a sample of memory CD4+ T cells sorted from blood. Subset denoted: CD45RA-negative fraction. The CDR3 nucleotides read TGTGCCAGCAGCGCACGTCGGGACAGGGTGGCAGATACGCAGTATTTT. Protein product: CASSARRDRVADTQYF.